One T cell receptor beta chain is described in this entry. The antigen is unknown. The source of the sample is a study of graft-versus-host responses after intestinal transplantation. Study-level background: Among the recipients, transplants were multivisceral, liver-intestinal, or isolated intestinal. Anti-thymocyte globulin induction preceded about 3 years of tacrolimus and steroid maintenance in all recipients. Overall study results and limits: Peak levels of circulating GvH clones tracked with early post-transplant HvG declines. Some patients had graft-donor T cell macrochimerism, and their allografts showed high graft-versus-host to host-versus-graft clonal ratios.

Profiling relied on immunoSEQ multiplex PCR, and the TCRdb table lists in-frame clones only, not all of them. The table shows tens of thousands of clones, with less than 85% occurring only once. Germline CDR1 reads MNHEY; CDR2 reads SVGAGI. CDR3 size: 14 residues. V dropped 7 bases and J dropped 7; count of bases not matched to a gene: 10. The chain links TRBV6-5 to TRBJ2-1; 7 bases agree with TRBD2. The material was PBMCs, obtained 28 days after intestinal transplant. This receptor was taken from a human patient who received an intestinal transplant, so some T cells may come from the graft donor. As DNA, the CDR3 is TGTGCCAGCACCCAGGGAGGGGCTCAAAATGAGCAGTTCTTC. Translated: CASTQGGAQNEQFF.